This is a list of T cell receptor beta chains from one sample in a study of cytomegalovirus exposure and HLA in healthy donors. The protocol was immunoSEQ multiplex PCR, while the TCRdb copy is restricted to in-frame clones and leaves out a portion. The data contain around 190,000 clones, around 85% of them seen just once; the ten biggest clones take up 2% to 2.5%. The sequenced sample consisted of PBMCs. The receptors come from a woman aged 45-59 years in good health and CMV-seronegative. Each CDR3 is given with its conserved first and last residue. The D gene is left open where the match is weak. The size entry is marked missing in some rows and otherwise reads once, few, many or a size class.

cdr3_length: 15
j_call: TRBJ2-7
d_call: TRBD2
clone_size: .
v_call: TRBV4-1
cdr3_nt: TGCGCCAGCAGCCAAGATCTGCGGGGGGGTTACGAGCAGTACTTC
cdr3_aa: CASSQDLRGGYEQYF

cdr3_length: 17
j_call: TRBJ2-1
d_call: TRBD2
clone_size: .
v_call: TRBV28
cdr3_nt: TGTGCCAGCAGTTTATGGGAGCTAGCGGGAGGGCCGGGTGAGCAGTTCTTC
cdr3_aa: CASSLWELAGGPGEQFF

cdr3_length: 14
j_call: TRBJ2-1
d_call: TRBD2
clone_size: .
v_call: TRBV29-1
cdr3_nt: TGCAGCGCCCTGGGACTAGCGGGGTACAATGAGCAGTTCTTC
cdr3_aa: CSALGLAGYNEQFF

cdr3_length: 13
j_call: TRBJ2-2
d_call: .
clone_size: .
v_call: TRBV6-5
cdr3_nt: TGTGCCAGCGTCAGGGGAAACACCGGGGAGCTGTTTTTT
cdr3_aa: CASVRGNTGELFF

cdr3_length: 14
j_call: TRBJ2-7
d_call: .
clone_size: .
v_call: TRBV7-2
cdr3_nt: TGTGCCAGCAGCTTAGTGGAAGGGGGAAACGAGCAGTACTTC
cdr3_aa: CASSLVEGGNEQYF

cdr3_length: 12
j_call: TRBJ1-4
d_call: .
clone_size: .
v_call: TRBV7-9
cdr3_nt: TGTGCCAGCAGCGCCCCGAGGGGGGGCCTGTTTTTT
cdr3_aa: CASSAPRGGLFF

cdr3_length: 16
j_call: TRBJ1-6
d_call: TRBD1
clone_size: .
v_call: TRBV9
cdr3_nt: TGTGCCAGCAGCGTAGGGGACAGGGTACATAATTCACCCCTCCACTTT
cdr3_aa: CASSVGDRVHNSPLHF

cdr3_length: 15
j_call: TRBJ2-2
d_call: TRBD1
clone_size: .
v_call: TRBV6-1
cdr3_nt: TGTGCCAGCAGCCCACCTGACAGGGGATCCGGGGAGCTGTTTTTT
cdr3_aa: CASSPPDRGSGELFF

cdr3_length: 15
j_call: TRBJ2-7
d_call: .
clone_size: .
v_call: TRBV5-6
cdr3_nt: TGTGCCAGCAGCTTAACGGGCCAGGGGGGTAAAGAGCAGTACTTC
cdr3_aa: CASSLTGQGGKEQYF

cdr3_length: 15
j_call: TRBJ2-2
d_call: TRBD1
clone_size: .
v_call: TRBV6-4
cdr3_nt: TGTGCCAGCAGCGATTTCCACAGGGGCCCCGGGGAGCTGTTTTTT
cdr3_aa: CASSDFHRGPGELFF

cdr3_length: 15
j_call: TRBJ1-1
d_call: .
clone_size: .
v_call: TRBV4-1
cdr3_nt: TGCGCCAGCAGCAAGATTGGGGGGGGGCAGTTTGGTCCTTTCTTT
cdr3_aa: CASSKIGGGQFGPFF

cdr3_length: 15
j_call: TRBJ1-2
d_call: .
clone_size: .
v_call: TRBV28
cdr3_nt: TGTGCCAGCAGTTTATCTCTCACAGGGCCCTATGGCTACACCTTC
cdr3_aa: CASSLSLTGPYGYTF

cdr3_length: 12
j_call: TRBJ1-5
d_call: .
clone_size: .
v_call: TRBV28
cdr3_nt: TGTGCCAGCACGTCGGGCAATCAGCCCCAGCATTTT
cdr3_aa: CASTSGNQPQHF

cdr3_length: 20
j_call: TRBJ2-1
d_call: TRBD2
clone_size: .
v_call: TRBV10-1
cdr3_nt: TGCGCCAGCAGTGAGACCCCAGGACTAGCGGTAGGGAGCTCCTACAATGAGCAGTTCTTC
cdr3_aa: CASSETPGLAVGSSYNEQFF

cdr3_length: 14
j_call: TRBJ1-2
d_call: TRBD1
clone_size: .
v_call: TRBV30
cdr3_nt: TGTGCCTGGAGGCAGGGGGCAGGGAACTATGGCTACACCTTC
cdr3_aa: CAWRQGAGNYGYTF

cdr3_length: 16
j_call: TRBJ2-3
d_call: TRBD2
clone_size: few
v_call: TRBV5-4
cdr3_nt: TGTGCCAGCAGCTTCAGGGTAGCGGGTAGCACAGATACGCAGTATTTT
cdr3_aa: CASSFRVAGSTDTQYF

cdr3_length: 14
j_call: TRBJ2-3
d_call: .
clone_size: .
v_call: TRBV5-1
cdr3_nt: TGCGCCAGCAGCTTTGCGGGGAGCACAGATACGCAGTATTTT
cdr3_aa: CASSFAGSTDTQYF